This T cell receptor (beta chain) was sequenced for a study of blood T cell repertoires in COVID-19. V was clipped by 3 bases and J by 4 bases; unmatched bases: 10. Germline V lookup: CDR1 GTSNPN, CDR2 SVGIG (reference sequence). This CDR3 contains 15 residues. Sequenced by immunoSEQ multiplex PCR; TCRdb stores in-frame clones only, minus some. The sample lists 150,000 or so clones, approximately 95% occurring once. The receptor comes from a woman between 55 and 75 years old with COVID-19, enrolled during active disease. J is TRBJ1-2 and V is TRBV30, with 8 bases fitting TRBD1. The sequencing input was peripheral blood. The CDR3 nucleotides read TGTGCCTGGAGATTCCAGGGGGCGAGGGCCTATGGCTACACCTTC. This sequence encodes CAWRFQGARAYGYTF.